The T cell receptor (beta chain) under discussion was sequenced for a study of graft-versus-host responses after intestinal transplantation. On the study more broadly: Uniformly, recipients were administered anti-thymocyte globulin induction with subsequent tacrolimus and steroids for roughly three years.

Germline values: CDR1 SGHTS, CDR2 YDEGEE. The V and J ends lost 3 bases and 7 bases, in that order; junction bases with no gene match: 8. The CDR3 extends over 16 amino acids. Generated by immunoSEQ multiplex PCR, the TCRdb table keeps only in-frame clones and is missing some. The repertoire holds some 4,400 clones, with roughly 24% as singletons. The J gene is TRBJ1-6, the V gene TRBV5-8; 9 nucleotides line up with TRBD1. This sequence originates from a human patient who received an intestinal transplant. Sequences were derived from alloreactive CD4+ T cells from a mixed lymphocyte reaction culture, sampled before intestinal transplant. The subset was: CFSE-low proliferating T cells sorted from roughly 6-day pre-transplant mixed lymphocyte reaction (GvH or HvG direction). DNA for the CDR3: TGTGCCAGCAGCTCCTCTACCGGGACAGGGAATTCACCCCTCCACTTT. It encodes CASSSSTGTGNSPLHF. Together with reference TRBV5-8 and TRBJ1-6, the CDR3 gives the full variable domain: EAGVTQSPTHLIKTRGQQATLRCSPISGHTSVYWYQQALGLGLQFLLWYDEGEERNRGNFPPRFSGRQFPNYSSELNVNALELEDSALYLCASSSSTGTGNSPLHFGNGTRLTVT.